Shown below are 10 T cell receptor beta chains from a single sample sequenced in a study of T cell responses to AZD1222 COVID-19 vaccine. Using immunoSEQ multiplex PCR, the repertoire was profiled, and TCRdb retains in-frame clones only, with some absent. The table includes 140,000 or so clones, roughly 86% detected once. Sequenced material: peripheral blood, taken 28 days after the second dose of the MenACWY control vaccine. These TCRs come from an adult who received the MenACWY meningococcal vaccine as a control.

The chain couples TRBV19 to TRBJ2-5; D is possibly TRBD1 (5 bases). CDR3 length: 13 amino acids. The germline gives CDR1 LNHDA, CDR2 SQIVND (reference sequence). Trimming removed 4 bases from V and 2 bases from J, with 8 bases in between. The DNA for the CDR3 is TGTGCCAGTAGTACGACAGTGCAAGAGACCCAGTACTTC. Protein product: CASSTTVQETQYF.

The rearrangement links TRBV7-2 to TRBJ1-5, with D possibly matching TRBD1 (5 bases). Trimming took 3 bases from V and 6 from J, leaving 21 bases between them. This CDR3 has 17 amino acids. CDR1 SGHTA and CDR2 FQGNSA come from the germline V gene. The CDR3 DNA sequence: TGTGCCAGCAGCTTCCAGGTGGGGACGCCCTCGGGTCAGCCCCAGCATTTT. Its protein product is CASSFQVGTPSGQPQHF.

The chain is built from TRBV5-1 and TRBJ1-1; 10 bases are a match to TRBD1. The germline CDR1 and CDR2 sequences are SGHRS and YFSETQ. This CDR3 comprises 15 residues. J was trimmed by 1 base and V by 4 bases; bases with no gene match: 4. The CDR3 DNA is TGCGCCAGCAGCCTAGGACAGGGGGAGAACACTGAAGCTTTCTTT. Its protein is CASSLGQGENTEAFF.

This chain joins TRBV5-6 and TRBJ2-7; the match to TRBD1 covers 8 bases. Germline V gives CDR1 SGHDT, CDR2 YYEEEE. Losses at the gene ends were 4 bases for V and 5 bases for J; bases not matched to a gene: 8. The CDR3 sequence is 14 residues long. CDR3 coding DNA: TGTGCCAGCAGCCCCGTACGACAGGGGAACGAGCAGTACTTC. It encodes CASSPVRQGNEQYF.

The chain couples TRBV5-1 to TRBJ2-7; D is perhaps TRBD2 (5 bases). In germline, CDR1 is SGHRS, CDR2 YFSETQ. The CDR3 runs to 15 residues. Between the trimmed V and J ends, which lost 2 bases and 0 bases, there was a span of 12 bases. The DNA for the CDR3 is TGCGCCAGCAGCTTTGGACTTTTGAGCTCCTACGAGCAGTACTTC. This gives the protein CASSFGLLSSYEQYF.

V gene TRBV7-9 combines with J gene TRBJ2-2; TRBD1 might be the D (6 bases). CDR3 size: 15 residues. Germline CDR1 is SEHNR and CDR2 is FQNEAQ (reference sequence). The V gene lost 2 bases and the J gene lost 2 bases, with 9 bases spanning the gap. The chain's CDR3 is CASSLRQDNTGELFF. The CDR3 DNA follows: TGTGCCAGCAGCTTACGACAGGATAACACCGGGGAGCTGTTTTTT.

The V and J genes are TRBV29-1 and TRBJ2-7, with D uncertain. The germline V gene has CDR1 SQVTM and CDR2 ANQGSEA. The CDR3 has 11 amino acids. The V end was cut by 5 bases, the J end by 6 bases, with 11 bases between. The CDR3 reads CSVLTGFEQYF. In nucleotides, the CDR3 is TGCAGCGTTCTCACTGGCTTCGAGCAGTACTTC.

J is TRBJ1-2 and V is TRBV24-1, with D perhaps matching TRBD1 (6 bases). In germline, CDR1 is KGHDR, CDR2 SFDVKD. The CDR3 length is 15 residues. The V end lost 4 bases, the J end lost 6 bases, and 17 bases lay between the germline ends. The CDR3 protein is CATSENGDMLHGYTF. CDR3 DNA sequence: TGTGCCACCAGTGAAAATGGGGACATGCTCCATGGCTACACCTTC.

V is TRBV5-1 and J is TRBJ2-2; D unresolved. This CDR3 comprises 11 residues. V was clipped by 4 bases and J by 8 bases, with 6 bases between them. Germline-derived CDR1 and CDR2 are SGHRS and YFSETQ. CDR3 sequence reads: CASSTEGELFF. DNA of the CDR3: TGCGCCAGCAGCACGGAGGGGGAGCTGTTTTTT.

The chain has TRBV7-9 and TRBJ2-3, with 8 bases that match TRBD1. The V segment lost 1 base and the J segment 3 bases; nucleotides outside the gene matches: 3. This CDR3 is 15 amino acids long. Per the germline V gene, CDR1 is SEHNR and CDR2 is FQNEAQ (reference sequence). The CDR3 DNA reads TGTGCCAGCAGCTTAGGGACAGGGTTAACAGATACGCAGTATTTT. It specifies CASSLGTGLTDTQYF.